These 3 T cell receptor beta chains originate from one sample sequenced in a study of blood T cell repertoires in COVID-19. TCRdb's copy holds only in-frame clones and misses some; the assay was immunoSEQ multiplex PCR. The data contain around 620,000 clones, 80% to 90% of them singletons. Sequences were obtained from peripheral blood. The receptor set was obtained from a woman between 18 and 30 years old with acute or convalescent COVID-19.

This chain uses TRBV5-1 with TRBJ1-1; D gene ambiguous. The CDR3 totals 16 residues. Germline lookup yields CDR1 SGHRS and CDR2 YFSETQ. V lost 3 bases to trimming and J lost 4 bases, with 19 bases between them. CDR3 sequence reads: CASSSGDRGGSTEAFF. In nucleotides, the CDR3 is TGCGCCAGCAGCTCGGGCGACCGCGGTGGGAGCACTGAAGCTTTCTTT.

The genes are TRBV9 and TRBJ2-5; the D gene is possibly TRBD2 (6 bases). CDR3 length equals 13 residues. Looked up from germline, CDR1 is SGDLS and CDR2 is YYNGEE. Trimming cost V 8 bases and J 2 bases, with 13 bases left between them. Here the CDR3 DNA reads TGTGCCAGTTCATCGGGACTTCAAGAGACCCAGTACTTC. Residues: CASSSGLQETQYF.

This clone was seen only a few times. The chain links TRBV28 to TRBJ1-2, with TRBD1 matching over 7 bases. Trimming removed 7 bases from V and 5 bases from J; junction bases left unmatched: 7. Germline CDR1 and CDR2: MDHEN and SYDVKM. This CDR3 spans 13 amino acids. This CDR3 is CASTPDREYGYTF. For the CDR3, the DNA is TGTGCCAGCACCCCTGACAGGGAGTATGGCTACACCTTC.